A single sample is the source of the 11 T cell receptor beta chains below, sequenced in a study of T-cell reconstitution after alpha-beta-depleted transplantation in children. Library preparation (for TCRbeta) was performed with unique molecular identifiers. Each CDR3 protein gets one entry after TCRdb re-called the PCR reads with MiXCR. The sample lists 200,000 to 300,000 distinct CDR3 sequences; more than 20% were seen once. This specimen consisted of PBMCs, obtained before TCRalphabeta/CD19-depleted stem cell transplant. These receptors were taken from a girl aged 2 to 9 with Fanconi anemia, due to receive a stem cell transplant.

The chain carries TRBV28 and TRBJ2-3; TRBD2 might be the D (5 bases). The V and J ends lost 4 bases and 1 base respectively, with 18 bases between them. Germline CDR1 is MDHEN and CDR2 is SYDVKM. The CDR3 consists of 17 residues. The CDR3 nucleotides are TGTGCCAGCAGTTCGCTGGGAGTCTACTCCGGCACAGATACGCAGTATTTT. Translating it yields CASSSLGVYSGTDTQYF.

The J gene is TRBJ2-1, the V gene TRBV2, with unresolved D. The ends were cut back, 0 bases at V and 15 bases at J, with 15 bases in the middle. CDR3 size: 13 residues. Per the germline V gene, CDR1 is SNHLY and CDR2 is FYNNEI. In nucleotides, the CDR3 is TGTGCCAGCAGTGAAGCAATCCGCGGACGAGGGTTCTTC. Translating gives CASSEAIRGRGFF.

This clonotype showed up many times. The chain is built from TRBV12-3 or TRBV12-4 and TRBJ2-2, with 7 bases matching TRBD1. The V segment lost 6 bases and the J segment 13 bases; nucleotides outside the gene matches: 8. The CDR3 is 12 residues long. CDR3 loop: CASRSPGGWLFF. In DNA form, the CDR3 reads TGTGCCAGCAGAAGTCCAGGGGGTTGGCTGTTTTTT.

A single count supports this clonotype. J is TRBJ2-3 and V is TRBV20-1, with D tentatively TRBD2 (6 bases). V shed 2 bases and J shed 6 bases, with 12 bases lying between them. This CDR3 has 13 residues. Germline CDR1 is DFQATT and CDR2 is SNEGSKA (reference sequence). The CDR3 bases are TGCAGTGCTAGATGCGGGGATGTGGATACGCAGTATTTT. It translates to CSARCGDVDTQYF.

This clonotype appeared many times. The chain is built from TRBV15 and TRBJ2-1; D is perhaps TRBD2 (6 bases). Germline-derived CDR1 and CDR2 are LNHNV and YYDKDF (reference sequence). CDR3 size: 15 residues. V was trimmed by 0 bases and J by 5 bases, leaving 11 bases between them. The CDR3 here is CATSRDGGYNNEQFF. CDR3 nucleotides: TGTGCCACCAGCAGAGACGGGGGATACAACAATGAGCAGTTCTTC.

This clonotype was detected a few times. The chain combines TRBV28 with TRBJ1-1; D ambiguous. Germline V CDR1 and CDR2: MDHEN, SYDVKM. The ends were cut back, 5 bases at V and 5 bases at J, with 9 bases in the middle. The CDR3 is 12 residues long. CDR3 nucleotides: TGTGCCAGCAGTCCGATTTATACTGAAGCTTTCTTT. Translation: CASSPIYTEAFF. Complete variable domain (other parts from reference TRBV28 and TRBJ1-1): DVKVTQSSRYLVKRTGEKVFLECVQDMDHENMFWYRQDPGLGLRLIYFSYDVKMKEKGDIPEGYSVSREKKERFSLILESASTNQTSMYLCASSPIYTEAFFGQGTRLTVV.

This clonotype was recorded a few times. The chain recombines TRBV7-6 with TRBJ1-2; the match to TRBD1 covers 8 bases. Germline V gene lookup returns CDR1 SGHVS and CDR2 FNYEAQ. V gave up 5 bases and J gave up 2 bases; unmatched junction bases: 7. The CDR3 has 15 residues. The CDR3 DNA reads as TGTGCCAGCAGCCCTCGACAGGGGACGAACTATGGCTACACCTTC. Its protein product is CASSPRQGTNYGYTF. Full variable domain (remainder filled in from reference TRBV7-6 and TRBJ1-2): GAGVSQSPRYKVTKRGQDVALRCDPISGHVSLYWYRQALGQGPEFLTYFNYEAQQDKSGLPNDRFSAERPEGSISTLTIQRTEQRDSAMYRCASSPRQGTNYGYTFGSGTRLTVV.

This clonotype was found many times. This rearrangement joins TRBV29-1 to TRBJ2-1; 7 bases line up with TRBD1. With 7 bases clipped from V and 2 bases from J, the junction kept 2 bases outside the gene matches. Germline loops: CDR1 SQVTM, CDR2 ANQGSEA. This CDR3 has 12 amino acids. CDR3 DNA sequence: TGCAGCGCGGGGACAGCCTACAATGAGCAGTTCTTC. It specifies CSAGTAYNEQFF.

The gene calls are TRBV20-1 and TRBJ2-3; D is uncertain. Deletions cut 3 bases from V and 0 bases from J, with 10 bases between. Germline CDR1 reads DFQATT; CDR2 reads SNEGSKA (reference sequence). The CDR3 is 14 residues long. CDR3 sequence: CSARRRTSTDTQYF. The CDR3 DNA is TGCAGTGCTAGGCGGCGTACTAGCACAGATACGCAGTATTTT.

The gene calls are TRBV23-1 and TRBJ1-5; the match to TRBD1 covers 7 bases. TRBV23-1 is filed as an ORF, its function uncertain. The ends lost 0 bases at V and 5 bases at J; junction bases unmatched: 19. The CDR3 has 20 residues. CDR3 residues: CASSQSFLGATGWGDQPQHF. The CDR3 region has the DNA TGCGCCAGCAGTCAATCTTTCCTGGGTGCGACAGGGTGGGGAGATCAGCCCCAGCATTTT.

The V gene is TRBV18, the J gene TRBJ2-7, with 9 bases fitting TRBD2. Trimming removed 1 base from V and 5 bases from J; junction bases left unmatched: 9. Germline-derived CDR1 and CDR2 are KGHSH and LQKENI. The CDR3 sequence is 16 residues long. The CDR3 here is CASSPRLAGGPNEQYF. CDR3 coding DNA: TGTGCCAGCTCACCACGGCTCGCGGGAGGGCCGAACGAGCAGTACTTC.